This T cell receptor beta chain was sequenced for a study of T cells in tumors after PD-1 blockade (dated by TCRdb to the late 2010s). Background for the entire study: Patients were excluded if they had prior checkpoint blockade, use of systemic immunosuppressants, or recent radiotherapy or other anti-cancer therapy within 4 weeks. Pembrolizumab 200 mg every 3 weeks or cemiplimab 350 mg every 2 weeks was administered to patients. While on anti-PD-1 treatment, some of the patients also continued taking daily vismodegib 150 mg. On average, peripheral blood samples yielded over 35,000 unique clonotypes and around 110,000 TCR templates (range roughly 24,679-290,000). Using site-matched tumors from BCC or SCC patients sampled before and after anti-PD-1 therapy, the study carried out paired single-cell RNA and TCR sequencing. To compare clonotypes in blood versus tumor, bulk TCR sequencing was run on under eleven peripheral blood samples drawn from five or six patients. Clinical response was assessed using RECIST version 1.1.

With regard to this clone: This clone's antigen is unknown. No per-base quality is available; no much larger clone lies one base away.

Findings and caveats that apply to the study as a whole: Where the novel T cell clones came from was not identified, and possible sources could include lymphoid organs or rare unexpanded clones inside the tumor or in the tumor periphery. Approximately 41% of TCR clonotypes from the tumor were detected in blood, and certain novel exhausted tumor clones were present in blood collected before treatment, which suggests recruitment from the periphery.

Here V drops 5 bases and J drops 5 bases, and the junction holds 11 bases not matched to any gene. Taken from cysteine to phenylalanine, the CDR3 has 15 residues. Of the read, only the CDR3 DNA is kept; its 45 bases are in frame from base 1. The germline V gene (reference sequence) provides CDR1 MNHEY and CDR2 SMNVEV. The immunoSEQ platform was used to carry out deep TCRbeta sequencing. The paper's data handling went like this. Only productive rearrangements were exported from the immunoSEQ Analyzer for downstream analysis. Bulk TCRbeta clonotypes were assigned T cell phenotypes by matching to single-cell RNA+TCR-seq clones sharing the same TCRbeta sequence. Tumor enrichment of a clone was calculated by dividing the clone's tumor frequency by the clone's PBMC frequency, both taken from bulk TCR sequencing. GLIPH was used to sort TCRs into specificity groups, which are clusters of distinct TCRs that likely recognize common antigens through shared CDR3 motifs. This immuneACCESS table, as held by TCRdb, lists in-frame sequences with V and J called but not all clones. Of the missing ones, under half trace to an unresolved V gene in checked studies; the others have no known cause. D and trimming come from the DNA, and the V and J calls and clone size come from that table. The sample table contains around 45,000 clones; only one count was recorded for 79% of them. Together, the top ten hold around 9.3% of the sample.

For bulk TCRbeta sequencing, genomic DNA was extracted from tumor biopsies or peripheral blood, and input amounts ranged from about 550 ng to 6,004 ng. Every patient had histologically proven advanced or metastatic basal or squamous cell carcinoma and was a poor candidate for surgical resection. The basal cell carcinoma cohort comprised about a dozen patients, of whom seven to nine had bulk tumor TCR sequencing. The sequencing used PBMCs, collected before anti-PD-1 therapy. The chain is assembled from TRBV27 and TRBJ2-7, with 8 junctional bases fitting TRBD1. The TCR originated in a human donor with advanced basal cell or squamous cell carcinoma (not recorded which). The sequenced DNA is TGTGCCAGCAGTCCCGAGTCAGGGGGCTTCGACGAGCAGTACTTC. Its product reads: CASSPESGGFDEQYF.